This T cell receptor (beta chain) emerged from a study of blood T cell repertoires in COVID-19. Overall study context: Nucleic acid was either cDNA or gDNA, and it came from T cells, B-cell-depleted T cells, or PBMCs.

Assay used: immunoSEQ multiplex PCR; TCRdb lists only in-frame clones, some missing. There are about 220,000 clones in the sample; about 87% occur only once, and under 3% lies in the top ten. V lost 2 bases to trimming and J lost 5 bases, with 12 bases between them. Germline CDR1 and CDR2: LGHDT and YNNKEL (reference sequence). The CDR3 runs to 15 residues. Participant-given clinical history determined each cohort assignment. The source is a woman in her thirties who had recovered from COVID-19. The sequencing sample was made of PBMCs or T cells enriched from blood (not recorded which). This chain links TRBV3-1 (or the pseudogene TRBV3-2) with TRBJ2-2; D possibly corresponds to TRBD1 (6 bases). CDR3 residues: CASSQPHRETGELFF. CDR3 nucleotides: TGTGCCAGCAGCCAACCGCACAGGGAAACCGGGGAGCTGTTTTTT.